This T cell receptor (beta chain) was documented in a study of T cell clones after liver transplantation. This CDR3 is 21 amino acids long. Losses at the gene ends were 0 bases for V and 0 bases for J; bases not matched to a gene: 15. The germline gives CDR1 SGHRS, CDR2 YFSETQ. TCRdb's copy holds only in-frame clones and misses some; the assay was immunoSEQ multiplex PCR. The table includes approximately 100,000 clones, around 84% detected once. Sequenced material: CD4+ T cells from blood, taken around 44 months after liver transplant. The TCR was taken from a human patient who received a liver transplant. A share of the T cells may be of graft donor origin. The chain combines TRBV5-1 with TRBJ1-3; 10 bases line up with TRBD1. DNA of the CDR3: TGCGCCAGCAGCTTGGCCCTCCGGGACAGGGGAATTTCGAGCTCTGGAAACACCATATATTTT. Its translation: CASSLALRDRGISSSGNTIYF.